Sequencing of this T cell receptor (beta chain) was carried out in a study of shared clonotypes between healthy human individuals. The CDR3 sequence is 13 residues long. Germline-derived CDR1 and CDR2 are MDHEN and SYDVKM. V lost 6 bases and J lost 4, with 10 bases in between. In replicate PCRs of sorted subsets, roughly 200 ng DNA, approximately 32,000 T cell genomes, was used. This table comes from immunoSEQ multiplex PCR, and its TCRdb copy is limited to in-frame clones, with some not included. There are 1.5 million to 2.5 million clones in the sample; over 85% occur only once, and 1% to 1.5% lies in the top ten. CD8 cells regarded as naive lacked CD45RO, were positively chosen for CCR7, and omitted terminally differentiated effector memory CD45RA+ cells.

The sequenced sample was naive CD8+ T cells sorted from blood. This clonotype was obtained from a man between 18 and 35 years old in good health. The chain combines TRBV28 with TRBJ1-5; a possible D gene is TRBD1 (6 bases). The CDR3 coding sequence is TGTGCCAGCAGGGTACAGGGTAATCAGCCCCAGCATTTT. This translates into CASRVQGNQPQHF.